Shown below are 27 T cell receptor beta chains from a single sample sequenced in a study of blood T cell repertoires in COVID-19. Sequenced by immunoSEQ multiplex PCR; TCRdb stores in-frame clones only, minus some. Altogether approximately 190,000 clones are present, roughly 82% being singletons, with the ten largest covering roughly 7.1%. The sequenced material came from peripheral blood. The receptors stem from a woman between 55 and 75 years old with COVID-19, enrolled during active disease.

This rearrangement joins TRBV21-1 to TRBJ1-4; TRBD1, the table's D call, lacks a check against the DNA. TRBV21-1 is termed a pseudogene. The CDR3 has 19 residues. Written as DNA, the CDR3 is TGTGCCAGCAGCAAACCCCACCCCCGGGACAGGGTGCGGCGGGAAAAACTGTTTTTT. Translated, it gives CASSKPHPRDRVRREKLFF.

The chain links TRBV28 to TRBJ2-2, with 9 bases fitting TRBD1. J was trimmed by 5 bases and V by 1 base; bases with no gene match: 5. Germline lookup yields CDR1 MDHEN and CDR2 SYDVKM. The length of the CDR3 is 16 residues. CDR3 loop: CASSLSPTGGTGELFF. Here the CDR3 DNA reads TGTGCCAGCAGTTTATCTCCGACAGGGGGAACCGGGGAGCTGTTTTTT.

The V and J genes are TRBV28 and TRBJ1-5, with D perhaps TRBD1 (6 bases). V lost 2 bases, J lost 3 bases, and 11 bases lay in between. Germline CDR1 is MDHEN and CDR2 is SYDVKM. The CDR3 has 15 residues. CDR3 DNA sequence: TGTGCCAGCAGTTTAACCGACAGGAACAATCAGCCCCAGCATTTT. It yields the protein CASSLTDRNNQPQHF.

J is TRBJ2-7 and V is TRBV5-1; 10 nucleotides line up with TRBD1. Unmatched junction bases numbered 7, after V lost 4 bases and J lost 3 bases. Germline V gene sequence: CDR1 SGHRS, CDR2 YFSETQ. The length of the CDR3 is 15 residues. The CDR3 nucleotides read TGCGCCAGCAGCGACATGGGACAGGGGTACTACGAGCAGTACTTC. Translation gives CASSDMGQGYYEQYF.

Points on this clone: A junction boundary mismatches the germline segment, possibly from a read error. V usage is TRBV7-7 and J usage is TRBJ2-5; D may be TRBD1 (6 bases). The CDR3 consists of 14 residues. CDR1 and CDR2 from the germline V gene are SSHAT and FNYEAQ (reference sequence). The CDR3 loop reads CASSLAGARETQYF. CDR3 in DNA: TGTGCTAGCAGCTTAGCAGGGGCCCGAGAGACCCAGTACTTC.

The sample holds a few counts of this clone. The chain couples TRBV6-4 to TRBJ1-6; D may be TRBD1 (6 bases). V gave up 4 bases and J gave up 5 bases, with 15 bases separating them. The CDR3 is 16 residues long. Germline CDR1 and CDR2: MRHNA and SNTAGT. CDR3 DNA sequence: TGTGCCAGCAGTGCCTGGGACACCAGAAATAATTCACCCCTCCACTTT. It specifies CASSAWDTRNNSPLHF.

The rearrangement uses TRBV6-5 and TRBJ1-1; tentatively, D is TRBD1 (5 bases). CDR1 and CDR2 (germline): MNHEY, SVGAGI. The CDR3 runs to 11 residues. With 8 bases removed from V and 3 bases from J, the gap between germline ends came to 7 bases. The CDR3, as DNA: TGTGCCAGCCTCAGGGACACTGAAGCTTTCTTT. This codes for CASLRDTEAFF.

This chain connects TRBV29-1 to TRBJ2-3; 8 bases align to TRBD2. In germline, CDR1 is SQVTM, CDR2 ANQGSEA. This CDR3 is built from 15 residues. V trimming: 0 bases; J trimming: 7 bases; junction bases outside the gene matches: 9. The CDR3 is CSVEDVSGVPNTQYF. For the CDR3, the DNA is TGCAGCGTTGAAGATGTTAGCGGGGTGCCTAATACGCAGTATTTT.

The V gene is TRBV7-2, the J gene TRBJ2-7; 8 nucleotides agree with TRBD2. CDR1 is SGHTA, CDR2 FQGNSA, per germline. V shed 0 bases, J shed 1 base, and the junction held 11 bases outside the gene matches. CDR3 length: 18 residues. The CDR3 region has the DNA TGTGCCAGCAGCTTAGCTCCCAGCGGGAGTTCGAAATCCTACGAGCAGTACTTC. This encodes CASSLAPSGSSKSYEQYF.

The rearrangement uses TRBV20-1 and TRBJ2-5, with no clear D. This CDR3 comprises 11 residues. Looked up from germline, CDR1 is DFQATT and CDR2 is SNEGSKA (reference sequence). Trimming removed 4 bases at V and 2 bases at J, with 5 bases between. The CDR3 region has the DNA TGCAGTGCTACTAAACAAGAGACCCAGTACTTC. This codes for CSATKQETQYF.

This chain joins TRBV6-5 and TRBJ1-1, with TRBD1 matching over 8 bases. The V and J ends lost 2 bases and 1 base, in that order; junction bases with no gene match: 6. The CDR3 totals 16 residues. The V gene's germline CDR1 is MNHEY and CDR2 SVGAGI. CDR3 loop: CASSYPGQGENTEAFF. In DNA, the CDR3 is TGTGCCAGCAGTTACCCCGGACAGGGTGAGAACACTGAAGCTTTCTTT.

The chain is built from TRBV7-9 and TRBJ1-4; D remains ambiguous. Germline CDR1 SEHNR, CDR2 FQNEAQ (reference sequence). This CDR3 spans 16 amino acids. Trimming shortened V by 2 bases and J by 0 bases, and 10 bases separated the two germline ends. CDR3 DNA: TGTGCCAGCAGCTTAACCTCCTCGGCAACTAATGAAAAACTGTTTTTT. Protein sequence: CASSLTSSATNEKLFF.

For the CDR3, the DNA is TGTGCCAGCTCACGGGACAGGGAGAGGGGACCTAATTCACCCCTCCACTTT. Amino acid sequence: CASSRDRERGPNSPLHF. The chain is built from TRBV18 and TRBJ1-6; 9 positions agree with TRBD1. This CDR3 region has 17 residues. V was clipped by 4 bases and J by 6 bases; unmatched bases: 10. The germline CDR1 and CDR2 sequences are KGHSH and LQKENI.

The chain recombines TRBV6-2 or TRBV6-3 with TRBJ1-5; D remains unclear. Trimming took 2 bases from V and 0 from J, leaving 14 bases between them. CDR3 length: 17 amino acids. The V gene's germline CDR1 is MNHEY and CDR2 SVGEGT. Here the CDR3 DNA reads TGTGCCAGCAGTTACGGTTTTCGGGGAAATAGCAATCAGCCCCAGCATTTT. It specifies CASSYGFRGNSNQPQHF.

This chain uses TRBV5-4 with TRBJ2-5; TRBD2 matches at 12 bases. The CDR3 is 16 residues long. The germline V gene has CDR1 SGHNT and CDR2 YYREEE (reference sequence). The V segment lost 0 bases and the J segment 2 bases; nucleotides outside the gene matches: 2. CDR3 sequence: CASSLGGLAGQETQYF. CDR3 nucleotide sequence: TGTGCCAGCAGCTTGGGCGGACTAGCGGGGCAAGAGACCCAGTACTTC.

The chain recombines TRBV2 with TRBJ2-5; TRBD2 matches at 7 bases. The CDR3 is 15 amino acids. The junction had 3 bases not matched to a gene; V was cut back by 2 bases and J by 0 bases. Germline V gene lookup returns CDR1 SNHLY and CDR2 FYNNEI. CDR3 residues: CASSEWRGNQETQYF. Written as DNA, the CDR3 is TGTGCCAGCAGTGAATGGCGGGGGAACCAAGAGACCCAGTACTTC. Complete variable domain (other parts from reference TRBV2 and TRBJ2-5): EPEVTQTPSHQVTQMGQEVILRCVPISNHLYFYWYRQILGQKVEFLVSFYNNEISEKSEIFDDQFSVERPDGSNFTLKIRSTKLEDSAMYFCASSEWRGNQETQYFGPGTRLLVL.

V is TRBV4-2 and J is TRBJ1-2, with D unclear. This CDR3 spans 13 amino acids. Germline-derived CDR1 and CDR2 are LGHNA and YNFKEQ. V shed 1 base and J shed 8 bases, with 11 bases lying between them. CDR3 loop: CASSQAGSPGYTF. DNA of the CDR3: TGTGCCAGCAGCCAAGCGGGGTCGCCCGGCTACACCTTC.

A single count supports this clone. The J gene is TRBJ2-1, the V gene TRBV6-5; tentative D call: TRBD2 (6 bases). V was cut by 6 bases and J by 5 bases, with 11 bases left in between. From germline, CDR1 is MNHEY and CDR2 SVGAGI. The CDR3 consists of 13 residues. As DNA, the CDR3 is TGTGCCAGCAGGGCGGGGACGGACAATGAGCAGTTCTTC. Translation: CASRAGTDNEQFF.

The chain couples TRBV10-3 to TRBJ2-7, with 10 bases identical to TRBD1. The trim removed 6 bases at V and 4 bases at J, leaving 3 bases unmatched. The CDR3 covers 13 residues. Per germline, CDR1 ENHRY and CDR2 SYGVKD. The CDR3 coding sequence is TGTGCCATCAGGGGGACAGGGGAGTACGAGCAGTACGTC. Translation: CAIRGTGEYEQYV.

The rearrangement links TRBV19 to TRBJ1-2; TRBD1 is a possible D gene (6 bases). This CDR3 comprises 16 residues. Trimming cost V 1 base and J 6 bases, with 18 bases left between them. Per germline, CDR1 LNHDA and CDR2 SQIVND (reference sequence). This CDR3 is CASSIVGGAGEDGYTF. The CDR3 region has the DNA TGTGCCAGTAGTATAGTAGGGGGGGCAGGGGAGGATGGCTACACCTTC.

The V call is TRBV18, the J call TRBJ2-7, with TRBD2 identical over 8 bases. Germline assignment: CDR1 KGHSH and CDR2 LQKENI. The CDR3 consists of 15 residues. The V gene end was trimmed by 4 bases and the J gene end by 5 bases; junction bases not matched to a gene: 10. The CDR3 coding sequence is TGTGCCAGCTCACTCGAGCGGGAGTCAGCCCACGAGCAGTACTTC. Translation gives CASSLERESAHEQYF. Drawing the rest from reference TRBV18 and TRBJ2-7, the complete variable domain is NAGVMQNPRHLVRRRGQEARLRCSPMKGHSHVYWYRQLPEEGLKFMVYLQKENIIDESGMPKERFSAEFPKEGPSILRIQQVVRGDSAAYFCASSLERESAHEQYFGPGTRLTVT.

This clone showed up many times. V is TRBV30 and J is TRBJ1-2; 8 bases are shared with TRBD1. V lost 4 bases, J lost 2 bases, and 9 bases stayed unmatched. This CDR3 comprises 15 residues. The germline V gene encodes CDR1 GTSNPN and CDR2 SVGIG (reference sequence). CDR3 sequence reads: CAWTPRTGGNYGYTF. The CDR3 DNA sequence: TGTGCCTGGACCCCTCGTACAGGGGGAAACTATGGCTACACCTTC.

The chain recombines TRBV2 with TRBJ1-6; weak D call: TRBD1 (6 bases). V was cut by 6 bases and J by 7 bases, with 13 bases left in between. The CDR3 loop spans 14 amino acids. CDR1 is SNHLY, CDR2 FYNNEI, per germline. The CDR3 bases are TGTGCCAGCAGCCGGCGGGGGCAGAATTCACCCCTCCACTTT. It is translated as CASSRRGQNSPLHF.

The CDR3 sequence is CATSRAITPTENYGYTF. In DNA form, the CDR3 reads TGTGCCACCAGCAGAGCCATAACCCCGACTGAGAACTATGGCTACACCTTC. This chain connects TRBV15 to TRBJ1-2; no definite D call. V was trimmed by 1 base and J by 2 bases, leaving 17 bases between them. CDR3 length: 17 residues. Per the germline V gene, CDR1 is LNHNV and CDR2 is YYDKDF (reference sequence). Drawing the rest from reference TRBV15 and TRBJ1-2, the complete variable domain is DAMVIQNPRYQVTQFGKPVTLSCSQTLNHNVMYWYQQKSSQAPKLLFHYYDKDFNNEADTPDNFQSRRPNTSFCFLDIRSPGLGDTAMYLCATSRAITPTENYGYTFGSGTRLTVV.

J is TRBJ1-5 and V is TRBV2; no clear D gene. Per the germline V gene, CDR1 is SNHLY and CDR2 is FYNNEI. This CDR3 has 13 residues. Trimming removed 6 bases at V and 5 bases at J, with 11 bases between. The CDR3 DNA sequence: TGTGCCAGCAGACTTAACCCCGATCAGCCCCAGCATTTT. This gives the protein CASRLNPDQPQHF.

V usage is TRBV5-1 and J usage is TRBJ2-7; the match to TRBD1 covers 8 bases. CDR1 and CDR2 from the germline V gene are SGHRS and YFSETQ. This CDR3 spans 14 amino acids. The V and J ends lost 1 base and 6 bases, in that order; junction bases with no gene match: 6. The CDR3 reads CASSLSQGAGEQYF. CDR3 bases: TGCGCCAGCAGCTTGAGCCAGGGGGCGGGCGAGCAGTACTTC.

The V and J genes are TRBV9 and TRBJ1-5; weak D call: TRBD1 (5 bases). Germline assignment: CDR1 SGDLS and CDR2 YYNGEE. The CDR3 is 14 amino acids. With 3 bases removed from V and 4 bases from J, the gap between germline ends came to 11 bases. The CDR3 protein is CASSAGGKNQPQHF. In nucleotides, the CDR3 is TGTGCCAGCAGCGCGGGGGGGAAGAATCAGCCCCAGCATTTT.